This T cell receptor (beta chain) was identified in a study of read filtering for tumor transcriptome and immune sequencing. The library was built from 400 ng RNA with molecular barcoded adaptors for alpha/delta and beta/gamma chains. TCRdb re-analysed the reads in MiXCR, keeping a single row per CDR3 protein. The sample carries 100,000 to 150,000 distinct CDR3 sequences, 13% recorded once. Germline CDR1 reads SEHNR; CDR2 reads FQNEAQ (reference sequence). The CDR3 runs to 15 residues. The V and J ends lost 4 bases and 4 bases, in that order; junction bases with no gene match: 6. Ten or more counts support this clonotype.

The source of this sequence is a donor older than 35 with multiple myeloma. The chain uses TRBV7-9 and TRBJ2-5; 10 bases match TRBD1. Sequencing was carried out using a population of CD138-negative cells sorted from bone marrow. CDR3: CASSSLRTGGETQYF. CDR3 coding DNA: TGTGCCAGCAGCTCTCTTCGGACAGGGGGAGAGACCCAGTACTTC.